This is a list of T cell receptor beta chains from one sample in a study of regulatory T cells in long-lasting Graves disease. Each CDR3 protein gets one entry after TCRdb re-called the multiplex PCR reads with MiXCR. The sample lists fewer than 550,000 distinct CDR3 sequences; around 16% were seen once. This sample was also put to use in a study of T cells in Graves' hyperthyroidism and ophthalmopathy.

The sample here was peripheral blood mononuclear cells (PBMCs), taken at new diagnosis, from a patient treated with antithyroid drugs. These receptors were collected from a middle-aged woman with Graves disease. Each CDR3 is given with its conserved first and last residue. A D gene is named only where the DNA matches it firmly. Only part of the rows carry a size: once, few, many, or a class if the clone is expanded.

D gene	V gene	clone size	J gene	CDR3 DNA	CDR3 protein
-	TRBV10-1	many	TRBJ2-1	TGCGCCAGCAGTCGAAGGGGGGCCCCCTACAATGAGCAGTTCTTC	CASSRRGAPYNEQFF
-	TRBV28	-	TRBJ2-7	TGTGCCAGCAGTCCGCTCCGGGACGGGGACTACGAGCAGTACTTC	CASSPLRDGDYEQYF
TRBD1	TRBV29-1	many	TRBJ2-3	TGCAGCGTTGCGGGACAGGGGAACACAGATACGCAGTATTTT	CSVAGQGNTDTQYF
-	TRBV2	many	TRBJ1-2	TGTGCCAGCAGTGAGGACAGCCGGATACAGGGCTACACCTTC	CASSEDSRIQGYTF
-	TRBV5-4	-	TRBJ2-1	TGTGCCAGCAGCGCAGCAGAATTTCCAGACTCCTACAATGAGCAGTTCTTC	CASSAAEFPDSYNEQFF
TRBD1	TRBV20-1	many	TRBJ1-2	TGCAGTGCTAGAGACGACAGGGAGGGAGATGGCTACACCTTC	CSARDDREGDGYTF
-	TRBV3-1	few	TRBJ2-1	TGTGCCAGCAGCCAAGACAATGTTCGTTACAATGAGCAGTTCTTC	CASSQDNVRYNEQFF
TRBD1	TRBV20-1	-	TRBJ1-2	TGCAGTGCTTGGGACAGGGGGAGGATTGGCTACACCTTC	CSAWDRGRIGYTF
-	TRBV9	few	TRBJ1-2	TGTGCCAGCAGCAAAGGACAGCCAAGGGGCTTGAGCACCTTC	CASSKGQPRGLSTF
-	TRBV5-1	few	TRBJ1-1	TGCGCCAGCAACTATAGGGATTCTAACACTGAAGCTTTCTTT	CASNYRDSNTEAFF
-	TRBV12-3/TRBV12-4	-	TRBJ1-5	TGTGCCAGCAGTCGGGGGGGGGAGGGAATCAATCAGCCCCAGCATTTT	CASSRGGEGINQPQHF
TRBD1	TRBV5-1	-	TRBJ1-6	TGCGCCAGTGCCACAGGGGGGGATTCACCCCTCCACTTT	CASATGGDSPLHF
-	TRBV3-1	many	TRBJ1-1	TGTGCCAGCAGCCAAGAACTGTCGGCCTCGATGAACACTGAAGCTTTCTTT	CASSQELSASMNTEAFF
TRBD1	TRBV28	many	TRBJ1-2	TGTGCCAGCAGTTTATTCTCCCGGGACAGGGTGAGGGGCTACACCTTC	CASSLFSRDRVRGYTF
-	TRBV30	-	TRBJ1-5	TGTGCCTGGAGTGGACAGGGCAATCAGCCCCAGCATTTT	CAWSGQGNQPQHF
-	TRBV10-3	many	TRBJ1-1	TGTGCCATCAGTGAGAGGGGGGGTGGGACGAACACTGAAGCTTTCTTT	CAISERGGGTNTEAFF
-	TRBV10-3	many	TRBJ2-7	TGTGCCATCCGAGAGAGCTACGAGCAGTACTTC	CAIRESYEQYF
-	TRBV6-1	many	TRBJ2-7	TGTGCCAGCGCCCGGGACCCCTCTCCGGACTACGAGCAGTACTTC	CASARDPSPDYEQYF
TRBD1	TRBV29-1	few	TRBJ1-1	TGCAGCGTTGACAGGGGGGGCAACACTGAAGCTTTCTTT	CSVDRGGNTEAFF
-	TRBV6-2/TRBV6-3	-	TRBJ2-2	TGTGCCACGAAGACAACGCGAACCACCGGGGAGCTGTTTTTT	CATKTTRTTGELFF
-	TRBV7-9	-	TRBJ1-3	TGTGCCAGCAGCTTAGGGGCAGGAGGGTCCGGAAACACCATATATTTT	CASSLGAGGSGNTIYF
-	TRBV27	few	TRBJ2-1	TGTGCCAGCAGTTCGCAGGGGTTCAACAATGAGCAGTTCTTC	CASSSQGFNNEQFF
-	TRBV4-1	-	TRBJ2-7	TGCGCCAGCAGCCAAGATTCGGTCAGGAGGGTCATGGCCCACGAGCAGTACTTC	CASSQDSVRRVMAHEQYF
TRBD2	TRBV11-2	-	TRBJ2-4	TGTGCCAGCAGCTCGGTAGCGGGGGGGCGGGTAGCCAAAAACATTCAGTACTTC	CASSSVAGGRVAKNIQYF
TRBD2	TRBV4-1	-	TRBJ2-7	TGCGCCAGCAGCCAAGTGGGGAGCGGGGGGGCTGATGAGCAGTACTTC	CASSQVGSGGADEQYF
-	TRBV27	-	TRBJ2-7	TGTGCCAGCAGTTCTTTAGGCCCTGAGGGCCCGGTCGAGCAGTACTTC	CASSSLGPEGPVEQYF
-	TRBV20-1	few	TRBJ1-5	TGCAGTGCTAGAGATATAAGGCAGGTCAATCAGCCCCAGCATTTT	CSARDIRQVNQPQHF
TRBD2	TRBV20-1	-	TRBJ2-3	TGCAGTGCTGTTAGCGGGGGGGCCACAGATACGCAGTATTTT	CSAVSGGATDTQYF
TRBD2	TRBV20-1	-	TRBJ2-3	TGCAGTGCTAGGGAACTAGCGGGGGGCAGGGATACGCAGTATTTT	CSARELAGGRDTQYF
TRBD2	TRBV6-1	many	TRBJ2-2	TGTGCCAGCATTTCCCGGGAGGGGCGTACCGGGGAGCTGTTTTTT	CASISREGRTGELFF
TRBD1	TRBV10-3	many	TRBJ2-7	TGTGCCATGGGACAGGCCCGCGACGAGCAGTACTTC	CAMGQARDEQYF
TRBD1	TRBV5-1	many	TRBJ2-7	TGCGCCAGCACCCTGGACAGGGGGGCCTACGAGCAGTACTTC	CASTLDRGAYEQYF
TRBD2	TRBV29-1	few	TRBJ2-6	TGCAGCGTTTCTTTGGGGACTACTGGGGCCAACGTCCTGACTTTC	CSVSLGTTGANVLTF
-	TRBV5-6	few	TRBJ1-5	TGTGCCAGCAGCCTAATGGACAGCGGCGGTCAGCCCCAGCATTTT	CASSLMDSGGQPQHF
TRBD2	TRBV2	few	TRBJ2-3	TGTGCCAGCAGGATGAGGCTAGCGGCAGATACGCAGTATTTT	CASRMRLAADTQYF
TRBD1	TRBV5-1	few	TRBJ1-2	TGCGCCAGCAGCTTGGTTGGACAGGGGTTTTCTAGCTATGGCTACACCTTC	CASSLVGQGFSSYGYTF
-	TRBV5-1	once	TRBJ2-3	TGCGCCAGCAGCCCCGGTTCCTACACAACAGATACGCAGTATTTT	CASSPGSYTTDTQYF
-	TRBV5-1	-	TRBJ2-3	TGCGCCAGCAGCGAGGACAATACGCAGTATTTT	CASSEDNTQYF
-	TRBV28	many	TRBJ2-4	TGTGCCAGCAGTCCCACAACCTACATTCAGTACTTC	CASSPTTYIQYF
-	TRBV6-5	many	TRBJ1-1	TGTGCCAGCAGTTCAGGTTCAATGTTACCTGAAGCTTTCTTT	CASSSGSMLPEAFF
TRBD1	TRBV18	many	TRBJ1-1	TGTGCCAGCAGCTCGACAGGGGAAAACACTGAAGCTTTCTTT	CASSSTGENTEAFF